This T cell receptor beta chain was observed in a study of cytomegalovirus exposure and HLA in healthy donors. Study outcomes and limitations: In all likelihood, a cluster of highly shared sequence variants was a sequencing artifact.

A multiplex PCR was run with 60 Vbeta primers and 13 Jbeta primers. Clones were read by immunoSEQ multiplex PCR, and TCRdb kept only the in-frame ones, dropping some. In the table there are under 150,000 clones, roughly 77% of which are singletons. V was clipped by 5 bases and J by 13 bases; unmatched bases: 7. The germline V gene encodes CDR1 LNHDA and CDR2 SQIVND (reference sequence). The CDR3 length is 12 residues. Concerning this clone: Antigen unknown.

This sequence originates from a man between 25 and 39 years old in good health and CMV-seronegative. The V call is TRBV19, the J call TRBJ2-2, with 7 bases that match TRBD1. What was sequenced was PBMCs. Written as DNA, the CDR3 is TGTGCCAGTAGTGCCGGGACAGCCTGGCTGTTTTTT. It codes for CASSAGTAWLFF.